The subject of this entry is one T cell receptor (beta chain). The CDR3 consists of 13 residues. Trimming left V 10 bases short and J 2 bases short, with 15 bases between. Germline V gene sequence: CDR1 MDHEN, CDR2 SYDVKM. This sample was taken from a study of blood T cell repertoires in COVID-19. Study-level background: From T cells, B-cell-depleted T cells, or PBMCs came the material, which was cDNA or gDNA.

Seattle participants joined during active infection and were tracked over time. Per the original data handling: Reference gene primer amplification in the assay estimated nucleated cell counts. Data came from immunoSEQ multiplex PCR; TCRdb stores just in-frame clones and leaves some out. Clonal size and the V and J genes are those of that table, whereas D and trimming came from the DNA. The sample shows about 350,000 clones, 75% to 90% of them seen only once. The sequenced sample was peripheral blood. V gene TRBV28 combines with J gene TRBJ2-7; D perhaps matches TRBD1 (5 bases). This receptor was obtained from a woman aged 50 to 65 with COVID-19, enrolled during active disease. DNA of the CDR3: TGTGCCACCGATGCTGACAGCCCCTACGAGCAGTACTTC. Its translation: CATDADSPYEQYF.